This T cell receptor (beta chain) was sequenced for a study of Ad26.COV2.S vaccination and SARS-CoV-2 variants. Study results and caveats: Considerable breadth of spike-specific CD8+ and CD4+ T cell responses has reportedly been documented following vaccination. Measurement of non-spike TCR breadth gave similar results in vaccine and placebo recipients. People who got the vaccine had more spike-specific TCR breadth than people who got placebo. Analyses of TCR breadth and depth may have underestimated total T cell responses.

Produced via immunoSEQ multiplex PCR; TCRdb's table is partial and in-frame only. The sample consists of 180,000 or so clones, around 90% of them appearing once. Comment on this clone: Its antigen remains unknown.

The V gene's germline CDR1 is SGHKS and CDR2 YYEKEE (reference sequence). Deletions cut 3 bases from V and 5 bases from J, with 15 bases between. CDR3 length: 16 residues. Sequencing used peripheral blood, obtained after recovery from COVID-19. The clonotype originates from a human donor who had recovered from COVID-19. The chain links TRBV5-5 to TRBJ1-6; tentative D call: TRBD1 (5 bases). CDR3 region: CASSSRGIWNNSPLHF. In nucleotides, the CDR3 is TGTGCCAGCAGCTCGAGGGGTATTTGGAATAATTCACCCCTCCACTTT.